This T cell receptor (beta chain) was recovered during a study of blood T cells in healthy people across ages. Overall study context: About one barcoded beta molecule per two T cells came from capture by template switching. General study points: Naive T cell percentage by flow cytometry tracked strongly with beta diversity.

This CDR3 is 15 amino acids long. Trimming shortened V by 2 bases and J by 2 bases, and 12 bases separated the two germline ends. CDR1 is KGHDR, CDR2 SFDVKD, per germline. Total RNA, at least 5 micrograms per sample, came from PBMCs. A second roughly 6 to 11 cycle PCR used barcoded and J-beta primers. A single record per CDR3 protein comes from TCRdb applying MiXCR to the 5' RACE reads. This sample has hundreds of thousands of distinct CDR3 sequences; 40% to 60% occur once, and the top ten carry around 15%. Concerning this clonotype itself: As yet, its antigen is unknown.

What was sequenced was blood. The chain is built from TRBV24-1 and TRBJ2-7, with D possibly called TRBD1 or TRBD2 (5 bases each). The TCR was taken from a man aged 25 to 45 in good health. CDR3 coding DNA: TGTGCCACCAGTGATTCCGGGACGGGGACCTACGAGCAGTACTTC. As protein: CATSDSGTGTYEQYF.